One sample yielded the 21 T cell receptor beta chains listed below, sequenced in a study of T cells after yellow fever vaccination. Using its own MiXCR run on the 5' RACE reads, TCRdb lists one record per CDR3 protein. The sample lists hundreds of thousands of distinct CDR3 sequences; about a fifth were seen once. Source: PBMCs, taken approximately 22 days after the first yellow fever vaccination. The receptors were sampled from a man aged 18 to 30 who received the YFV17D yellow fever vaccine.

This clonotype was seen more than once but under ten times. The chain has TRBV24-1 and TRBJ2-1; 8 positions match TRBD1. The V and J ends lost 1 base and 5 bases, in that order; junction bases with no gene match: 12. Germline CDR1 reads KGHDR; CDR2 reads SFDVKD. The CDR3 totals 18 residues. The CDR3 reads CATSDLGQGAKGNNEQFF. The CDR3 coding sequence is TGTGCCACCAGTGATTTAGGGCAGGGGGCGAAGGGGAACAATGAGCAGTTCTTC.

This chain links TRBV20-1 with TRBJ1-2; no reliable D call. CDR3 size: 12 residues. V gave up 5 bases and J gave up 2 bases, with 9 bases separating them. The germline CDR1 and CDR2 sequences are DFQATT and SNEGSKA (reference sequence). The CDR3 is CSAGGTNYGYTF. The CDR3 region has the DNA TGCAGTGCTGGAGGAACCAACTATGGCTACACCTTC.

CDR3 nucleotide sequence: TGTGCCAGCAGCTGGTCGGAACGGGTTTATGAGCAGTTCTTC. Protein: CASSWSERVYEQFF. The gene calls are TRBV11-1 and TRBJ2-1; D remains unclear. Trimming took 4 bases from V and 8 from J, leaving 15 bases between them. The CDR3 length is 14 residues. Germline V gene data show CDR1 as SGHAT and CDR2 as FQDESV (reference sequence). Filled out from reference TRBV11-1 and TRBJ2-1, the complete variable domain reads EAEVAQSPRYKITEKSQAVAFWCDPISGHATLYWYRQILGQGPELLVQFQDESVVDDSQLPKDRFSAERLKGVDSTLKIQPAELGDSAMYLCASSWSERVYEQFFGPGTRLTVL.

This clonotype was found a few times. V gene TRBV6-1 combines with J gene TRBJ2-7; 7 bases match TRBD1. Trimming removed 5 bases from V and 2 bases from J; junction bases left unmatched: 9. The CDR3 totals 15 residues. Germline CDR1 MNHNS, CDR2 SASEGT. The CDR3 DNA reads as TGTGCCAGCAGTCCCAGGGGGAGACAGGCCTACGAGCAGTACGTC. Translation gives CASSPRGRQAYEQYV.

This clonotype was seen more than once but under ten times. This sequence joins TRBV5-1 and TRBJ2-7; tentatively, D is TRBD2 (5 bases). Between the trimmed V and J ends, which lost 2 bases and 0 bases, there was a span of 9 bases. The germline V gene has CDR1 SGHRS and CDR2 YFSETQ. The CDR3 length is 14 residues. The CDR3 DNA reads TGCGCCAGCAGCTTAGAAACTAGCTCCTACGAGCAGTACTTC. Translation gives CASSLETSSYEQYF.

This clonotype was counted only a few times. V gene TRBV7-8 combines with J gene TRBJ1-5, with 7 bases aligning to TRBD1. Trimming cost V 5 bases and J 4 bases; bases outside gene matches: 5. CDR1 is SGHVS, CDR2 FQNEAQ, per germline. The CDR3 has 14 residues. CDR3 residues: CASSPGGVNQPQHF. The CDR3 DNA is TGTGCCAGCAGCCCAGGGGGGGTTAATCAGCCCCAGCATTTT.

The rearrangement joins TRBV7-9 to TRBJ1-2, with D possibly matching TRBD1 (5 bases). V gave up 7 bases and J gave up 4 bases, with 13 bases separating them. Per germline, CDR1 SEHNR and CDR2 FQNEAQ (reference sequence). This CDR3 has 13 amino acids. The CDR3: CASNPGTIYGYTF. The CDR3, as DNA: TGTGCCAGCAACCCCGGGACCATCTATGGCTACACCTTC.

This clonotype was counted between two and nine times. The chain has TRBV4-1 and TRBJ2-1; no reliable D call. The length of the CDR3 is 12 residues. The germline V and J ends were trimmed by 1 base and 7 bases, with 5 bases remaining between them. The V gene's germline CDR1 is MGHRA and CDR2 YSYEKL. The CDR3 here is CASSQARNEQFF. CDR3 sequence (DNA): TGCGCCAGCAGCCAAGCCCGAAATGAGCAGTTCTTC.

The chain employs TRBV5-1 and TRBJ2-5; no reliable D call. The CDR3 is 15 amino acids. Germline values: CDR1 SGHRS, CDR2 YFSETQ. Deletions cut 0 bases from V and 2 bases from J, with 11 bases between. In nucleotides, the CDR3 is TGCGCCAGCAGCTTGGGGCCCTCAGCTCAAGAGACCCAGTACTTC. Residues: CASSLGPSAQETQYF.

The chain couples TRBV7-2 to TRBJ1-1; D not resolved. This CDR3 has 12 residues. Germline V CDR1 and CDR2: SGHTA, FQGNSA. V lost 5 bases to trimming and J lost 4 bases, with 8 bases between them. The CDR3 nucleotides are TGTGCCAGCAGCCGGTGGGGCACTGAAGCTTTCTTT. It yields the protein CASSRWGTEAFF.

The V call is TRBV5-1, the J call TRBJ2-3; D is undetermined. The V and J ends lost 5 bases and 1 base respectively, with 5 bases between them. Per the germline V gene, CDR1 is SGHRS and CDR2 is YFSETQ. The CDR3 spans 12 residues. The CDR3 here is CASRYGTDTQYF. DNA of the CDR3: TGCGCCAGCAGGTACGGCACAGATACGCAGTATTTT.

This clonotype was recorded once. The chain's CDR3 is CSASRDTQYF. The CDR3 DNA reads TGCAGTGCCAGTAGGGATACGCAGTATTTT. The chain links TRBV20-1 to TRBJ2-3; D uncertain. Trimming shortened V by 6 bases and J by 6 bases, and 7 bases separated the two germline ends. In germline, CDR1 is DFQATT, CDR2 SNEGSKA (reference sequence). The CDR3 spans 10 residues.

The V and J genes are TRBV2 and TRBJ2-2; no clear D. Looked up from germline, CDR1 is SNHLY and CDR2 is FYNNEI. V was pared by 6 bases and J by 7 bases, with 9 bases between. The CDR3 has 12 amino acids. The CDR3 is CASRAEGGELFF. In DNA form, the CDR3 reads TGTGCCAGCAGAGCCGAAGGCGGGGAGCTGTTTTTT.

CDR3 DNA: TGCGCCAGCAGTGAAACTTTCGGCCGGGACAGGGGAATTGAAGCTTTCTTT. It encodes CASSETFGRDRGIEAFF. The rearrangement uses TRBV10-1 and TRBJ1-1, with TRBD1 matching over 10 bases. The CDR3 consists of 17 residues. Germline V lookup: CDR1 WNHNN, CDR2 SYGVQD (reference sequence). Trimming at V came to 3 bases and at J to 7 bases, leaving 14 bases not matched to a gene.

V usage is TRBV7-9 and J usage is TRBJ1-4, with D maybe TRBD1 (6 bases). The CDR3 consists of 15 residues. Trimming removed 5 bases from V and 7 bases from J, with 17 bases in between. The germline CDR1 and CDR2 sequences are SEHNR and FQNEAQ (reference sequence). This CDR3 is CASSPNPGVAEKLFF. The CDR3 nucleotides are TGTGCCAGCAGCCCAAACCCAGGGGTTGCTGAAAAACTGTTTTTT.

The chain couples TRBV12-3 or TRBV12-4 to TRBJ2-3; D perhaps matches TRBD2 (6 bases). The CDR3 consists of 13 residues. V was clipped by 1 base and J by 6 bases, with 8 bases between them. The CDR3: CASSLGGDDTQYF. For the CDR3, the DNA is TGTGCCAGCAGTTTAGGCGGGGATGATACGCAGTATTTT.

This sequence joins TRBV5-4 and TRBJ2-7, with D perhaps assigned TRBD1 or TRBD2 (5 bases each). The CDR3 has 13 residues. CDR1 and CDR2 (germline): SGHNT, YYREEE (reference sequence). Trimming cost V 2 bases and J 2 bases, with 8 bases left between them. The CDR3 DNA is TGTGCCAGCAGCTTTCTGGGGGCCTACGAGCAGTACGTC. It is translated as CASSFLGAYEQYV.

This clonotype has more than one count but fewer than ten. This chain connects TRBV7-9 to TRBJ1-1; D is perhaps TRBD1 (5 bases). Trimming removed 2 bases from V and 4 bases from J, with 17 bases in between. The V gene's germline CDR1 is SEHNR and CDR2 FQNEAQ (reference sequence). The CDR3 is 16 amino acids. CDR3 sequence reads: CASSLRAAWDPTEAFF. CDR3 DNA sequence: TGTGCCAGCAGCTTACGTGCTGCTTGGGACCCCACTGAAGCTTTCTTT.

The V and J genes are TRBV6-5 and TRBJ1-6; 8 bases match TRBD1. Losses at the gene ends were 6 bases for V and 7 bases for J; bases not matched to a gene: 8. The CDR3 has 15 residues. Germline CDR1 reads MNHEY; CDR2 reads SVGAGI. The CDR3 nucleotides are TGTGCCAGCAGCTACCAGGGGGCGCCGAATTCACCCCTCCACTTT. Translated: CASSYQGAPNSPLHF.

This chain's CDR3 is CASSDDGQGGGTGELFF. Written as DNA, the CDR3 is TGTGCCAGCAGTGACGATGGACAGGGAGGTGGAACCGGGGAGCTGTTTTTT. V gene TRBV6-4 combines with J gene TRBJ2-2, with 8 nucleotides matching TRBD1. CDR1 and CDR2 from the germline V gene are MRHNA and SNTAGT. Germline trimming cut 2 bases from V and 5 bases from J; bases unmatched to any gene: 10. CDR3 length: 17 residues.

CDR3 nucleotide sequence: TGCAGTGCTAGTGCACAGGTCGACATTCAGTACTTC. This encodes CSASAQVDIQYF. The gene calls are TRBV20-1 and TRBJ2-4; TRBD1 might be the D (5 bases). The CDR3 contains 12 residues. Germline CDR1 and CDR2: DFQATT and SNEGSKA (reference sequence). V shed 3 bases and J shed 8 bases, with 11 bases lying between them.